These 5 T cell receptor beta chains originate from one sample sequenced in a study of human T cells and chemical hapten exposure. MiXCR, applied by TCRdb to the RACE reads, yields one record per CDR3 protein. In the table there are just under 65,000 distinct CDR3 sequences, 11% of which are singletons. The time point denotes: patch test 3, about 24 weeks after DPC sensitization. Treatment denoted: therapeutic diphenylcyclopropenone sensitization with weekly scalp DPC. The material sequenced was whole blood, taken in connection with sensitization to the hapten diphenylcyclopropenone (DPC). The origin of the receptors is a woman in her 30s with alopecia areata. Some clones in this sample may be carry-over from other donors' samples.

This clonotype occurred many times. DNA for the CDR3: TGCAGTGCCAAGCTGGCGAATAGCAATCAGCCCCAGCATTTT. It yields the protein CSAKLANSNQPQHF. The chain links TRBV20-1 to TRBJ1-5; no clear D. This CDR3 contains 14 residues. Germline V gives CDR1 DFQATT, CDR2 SNEGSKA (reference sequence). The ends were cut back, 6 bases at V and 0 bases at J, with 12 bases in the middle.

CDR3 amino acids: CASSVGQGAGQPQHF. CDR3 sequence (DNA): TGTGCCAGCAGCGTAGGACAGGGGGCCGGACAGCCCCAGCATTTT. V and J are TRBV9 and TRBJ1-5, with 10 bases lining up with TRBD1. The CDR3 loop spans 15 amino acids. The V gene end was trimmed by 0 bases and the J gene end by 7 bases; junction bases not matched to a gene: 4. Germline-derived CDR1 and CDR2 are SGDLS and YYNGEE.

The chain employs TRBV10-1 and TRBJ2-7; D assignment may be TRBD1 or TRBD2 (5 bases each). With 2 bases removed from V and 4 bases from J, the gap between germline ends came to 18 bases. Germline lookup yields CDR1 WNHNN and CDR2 SYGVQD (reference sequence). The CDR3 sequence is 16 residues long. In nucleotides, the CDR3 is TGCGCCAGCAGTGAGAAAGGCCTTCGAGGGGTATACGAGCAGTACTTC. Amino acid sequence: CASSEKGLRGVYEQYF.

In its sample, this clonotype was seen many times. This chain links TRBV7-6 with TRBJ1-6; D perhaps matches TRBD1 (5 bases). CDR1 and CDR2 from the germline V gene are SGHVS and FNYEAQ. V was pared by 1 base and J by 7 bases, with 11 bases between. The CDR3 is made up of 15 amino acids. Here the CDR3 reads CASSLERDLNSPLHF. DNA for the CDR3: TGTGCCAGCAGCTTAGAAAGGGACCTAAATTCACCCCTCCACTTT.

This chain joins TRBV28 and TRBJ2-7; D gene ambiguous. The germline V gene has CDR1 MDHEN and CDR2 SYDVKM. The V gene lost 6 bases and the J gene lost 6 bases, with 15 bases spanning the gap. This CDR3 contains 13 residues. DNA of the CDR3: TGTGCCAGCAGCGAACCAATGCGGAGCGAGCAGTACTTC. Translated: CASSEPMRSEQYF.